The 28 T cell receptor beta chains given below trace back to one sample, sequenced in a study of T cell changes during pregnancy in multiple sclerosis. Repertoires were generated with immunoSEQ multiplex PCR, while TCRdb's copy carries only in-frame clones and drops some. The table records approximately 130,000 clones, roughly 96% of them present only once. Here the sequenced sample was peripheral blood, taken after pregnancy. These receptors were collected from a female donor with multiple sclerosis, enrolled in a pregnancy study.

The rearrangement uses TRBV27 and TRBJ2-5, with D possibly TRBD1 on 5 matching bases. CDR1 and CDR2 (germline): MNHEY, SMNVEV (reference sequence). V was clipped by 1 base and J by 5 bases, with 20 bases between them. The CDR3 is 17 residues long. This CDR3 reads CASSLFKGLVGSETQYF. CDR3 bases: TGTGCCAGCAGTTTATTTAAGGGGCTGGTCGGTTCGGAGACCCAGTACTTC.

The chain joins TRBV5-1 to TRBJ2-7; tentative D call: TRBD1 (6 bases). Trimming pared 0 bases from V and 3 bases from J, leaving 13 bases between. Germline-derived CDR1 and CDR2 are SGHRS and YFSETQ. This CDR3 is 15 amino acids long. The CDR3 spells CASSLVQGTLYEQYF. The CDR3 nucleotides read TGCGCCAGCAGCTTGGTACAGGGCACTCTCTACGAGCAGTACTTC.

The chain combines TRBV19 with TRBJ2-7; D unclear. Trimming shortened V by 0 bases and J by 0 bases, and 12 bases separated the two germline ends. The CDR3 contains 16 residues. Germline CDR1 and CDR2: LNHDA and SQIVND (reference sequence). The CDR3 sequence: CASSIDVFGRSYEQYF. CDR3 DNA: TGTGCCAGTAGTATAGACGTGTTTGGGCGCTCCTACGAGCAGTACTTC.

The V gene is TRBV7-6, the J gene TRBJ1-1; perhaps TRBD1 as D (6 bases). V lost 1 base and J 0 bases, leaving 9 bases between the germline ends. This CDR3 has 15 residues. CDR1 and CDR2 (germline): SGHVS, FNYEAQ. CDR3 coding DNA: TGTGCCAGCAGCTTAGGGAACAGGGTGAACACTGAAGCTTTCTTT. It codes for CASSLGNRVNTEAFF.

The rearrangement links TRBV5-1 to TRBJ2-7; TRBD1 matches 10 bases. Losses at the gene ends were 0 bases for V and 7 bases for J; bases not matched to a gene: 4. The germline V gene encodes CDR1 SGHRS and CDR2 YFSETQ. CDR3 length equals 14 residues. CDR3 DNA: TGCGCCAGCAGCTTGGGGACAGGGGGATGGGAGCAGTACTTC. It translates to CASSLGTGGWEQYF.

The V and J genes are TRBV5-5 and TRBJ1-1, with 11 positions matching TRBD1. V gave up 1 base and J gave up 6 bases; unmatched junction bases: 2. The CDR3 loop spans 14 amino acids. The V gene's germline CDR1 is SGHKS and CDR2 YYEKEE (reference sequence). CDR3 residues: CASSLTGQGAEAFF. The DNA of the CDR3 is TGTGCCAGCAGCTTGACGGGACAGGGGGCTGAAGCTTTCTTT.

This clone occurred once. The chain employs TRBV27 and TRBJ1-1; 12 nucleotides agree with TRBD1. Germline loops: CDR1 MNHEY, CDR2 SMNVEV (reference sequence). This CDR3 contains 19 residues. With 3 bases clipped from V and 4 bases from J, the junction kept 15 bases outside the gene matches. DNA of the CDR3: TGTGCCAGCAGTTTTAGGTCGGGGACAGGGGGCAGGATGAGCACTGAAGCTTTCTTT. Protein product: CASSFRSGTGGRMSTEAFF.

The J gene is TRBJ2-2, the V gene TRBV7-3; TRBD1 agrees at 10 bases. The length of the CDR3 is 16 residues. Unmatched junction bases numbered 8, after V lost 4 bases and J lost 6 bases. Germline V CDR1 and CDR2: SGHTA, FQGTGA. The DNA for the CDR3 is TGTGCCAGCAGCTCCCGACAGGGGGCGGCCGCCGGGGAGCTGTTTTTT. This encodes CASSSRQGAAAGELFF. The complete variable domain, with remaining parts taken from reference TRBV7-3 and TRBJ2-2, reads GAGVSQTPSNKVTEKGKYVELRCDPISGHTALYWYRQSLGQGPEFLIYFQGTGAADDSGLPNDRFFAVRPEGSVSTLKIQRTERGDSAVYLCASSSRQGAAAGELFFGEGSRLTVL.

J is TRBJ2-7 and V is TRBV21-1; the table's D gene call, TRBD1, was not cross checked with the DNA. TRBV21-1 is assigned pseudogene status. The CDR3 loop spans 16 amino acids. The CDR3: CASRPKPRQKHCEQYF. Here the CDR3 DNA reads TGTGCCAGCAGACCAAAACCGAGACAGAAGCATTGCGAGCAGTACTTC.

The chain couples TRBV5-1 to TRBJ1-3; D may be TRBD1 (6 bases). The CDR3 sequence is 17 residues long. Germline CDR1 and CDR2: SGHRS and YFSETQ. V was clipped by 0 bases and J by 0 bases, with 13 bases between them. CDR3 DNA sequence: TGCGCCAGCAGCTTGGTGGGTGCAGGGGTCTCTGGAAACACCATATATTTT. Its translation is CASSLVGAGVSGNTIYF. Together with reference TRBV5-1 and TRBJ1-3, the CDR3 gives the full variable domain: KAGVTQTPRYLIKTRGQQVTLSCSPISGHRSVSWYQQTPGQGLQFLFEYFSETQRNKGNFPGRFSGRQFSNSRSEMNVSTLELGDSALYLCASSLVGAGVSGNTIYFGEGSWLTVV.

J is TRBJ1-1 and V is TRBV18, with TRBD1 identical over 7 bases. The germline CDR1 and CDR2 sequences are KGHSH and LQKENI. The CDR3 length is 15 residues. Losses at the gene ends were 1 base for V and 0 bases for J; bases not matched to a gene: 2. The CDR3 is CASSPRDRVNTEAFF. For the CDR3, the DNA is TGTGCCAGCTCACCACGTGACAGGGTGAACACTGAAGCTTTCTTT.

V and J are TRBV7-2 and TRBJ2-2; TRBD2 is a possible D gene (5 bases). Germline V gene data show CDR1 as SGHTA and CDR2 as FQGNSA. The V end was cut by 1 base, the J end by 5 bases, with 8 bases between. The CDR3 has 14 amino acids. The CDR3 coding sequence is TGTGCCAGCAGCTTAGTTGTAGCGACCGGGGAGCTGTTTTTT. Protein: CASSLVVATGELFF.

This chain joins TRBV29-1 and TRBJ2-4; D is unclear. The V gene's germline CDR1 is SQVTM and CDR2 ANQGSEA. The CDR3 has 17 amino acids. V was shortened by 8 bases and J by 1 base, with 24 bases between the two germline ends. Here the CDR3 DNA reads TGCAGCTTCCCCGCCCGAAAGAGTAATGAGGCCAAAAACATTCAGTACTTC. Translating gives CSFPARKSNEAKNIQYF. Filled out from reference TRBV29-1 and TRBJ2-4, the complete variable domain reads SAVISQKPSRDICQRGTSLTIQCQVDSQVTMMFWYRQQPGQSLTLIATANQGSEATYESGFVIDKFPISRPNLTFSTLTVSNMSPEDSSIYLCSFPARKSNEAKNIQYFGAGTRLSVL.

V is TRBV6-1 and J is TRBJ1-4; 9 bases are shared with TRBD1. Germline V gene data show CDR1 as MNHNS and CDR2 as SASEGT. After removal of 4 bases from V and 8 bases from J, the junction contained 14 bases not matched to a gene. The CDR3 runs 17 residues. The DNA of the CDR3 is TGTGCCAGCAGTGGCCGGGACAGGGCCTCGTCAATAGAAAAACTGTTTTTT. Translating gives CASSGRDRASSIEKLFF.

The gene calls are TRBV9 and TRBJ2-1; TRBD2 might be the D (6 bases). The CDR3 extends over 18 amino acids. V gave up 0 bases and J gave up 3 bases, with 19 bases separating them. Germline V gives CDR1 SGDLS, CDR2 YYNGEE. In DNA form, the CDR3 reads TGTGCCAGCAGCGTAGCCCCTCCCAGTGGGGGGTACTACAATGAGCAGTTCTTC. Its translation: CASSVAPPSGGYYNEQFF.

This chain connects TRBV25-1 to TRBJ2-7; 8 bases are a match to TRBD1. Germline CDR1 MGHDK, CDR2 SYGVNS. CDR3 length equals 16 residues. V lost 0 bases, J lost 1 base, and 5 bases stayed unmatched. CDR3 sequence reads: CASSEYEDRVSYEQYF. CDR3 DNA: TGTGCCAGCAGTGAATATGAGGACAGGGTATCCTACGAGCAGTACTTC.

The gene calls are TRBV6-6 and TRBJ1-1; D is uncertain. Trimming took 2 bases from V and 7 from J, leaving 11 bases between them. This CDR3 spans 13 amino acids. Germline CDR1 is MNHNY and CDR2 is SVGAGI (reference sequence). CDR3 in amino acids: CASSYGQPNEAFF. The DNA of the CDR3 is TGTGCCAGCAGTTACGGGCAGCCAAATGAAGCTTTCTTT.

This clone showed up just once. V gene TRBV2 combines with J gene TRBJ2-2, with 8 bases identical to TRBD1. This CDR3 is built from 14 residues. V shed 8 bases, J shed 2 bases, and the junction held 4 bases outside the gene matches. Germline V CDR1 and CDR2: SNHLY, FYNNEI. CDR3 DNA: TGTGCCAGCGGAGGACAGGGTAACACCGGGGAGCTGTTTTTT. Its protein product is CASGGQGNTGELFF.

This chain uses TRBV9 with TRBJ2-2, with a possible D match to TRBD2 (5 bases). V was pared by 2 bases and J by 7 bases, with 9 bases between. Germline values: CDR1 SGDLS, CDR2 YYNGEE. CDR3 length equals 13 residues. This CDR3 is CASSVEVRGELFF. In nucleotides, the CDR3 is TGTGCCAGCAGCGTGGAGGTTCGCGGGGAGCTGTTTTTT.

The chain carries TRBV10-3 and TRBJ1-2; TRBD1 agrees at 12 bases. The V and J ends lost 3 bases and 6 bases, in that order; junction bases with no gene match: 20. Germline V gives CDR1 ENHRY, CDR2 SYGVKD. The CDR3 is made up of 20 amino acids. CDR3 nucleotide sequence: TGTGCCATCAGTGACCGGCCACCGGGACAGGGGGCCGGTGCCCTTCATGGCTACACCTTC. The encoded protein is CAISDRPPGQGAGALHGYTF.

V gene TRBV6-1 combines with J gene TRBJ2-5; a weak D match, TRBD2 (5 bases). V lost 2 bases, J lost 1 base, and 14 bases lay in between. Germline loops: CDR1 MNHNS, CDR2 SASEGT. The CDR3 loop spans 16 amino acids. The CDR3 protein is CASSERRGTSQETQYF. The CDR3 DNA follows: TGTGCCAGCAGTGAAAGACGGGGAACGAGCCAAGAGACCCAGTACTTC.

The chain carries TRBV6-5 and TRBJ2-7, with D possibly being TRBD1 (8 bases). V was pared by 3 bases and J by 6 bases, with 12 bases between. This CDR3 region has 13 residues. Per the germline V gene, CDR1 is MNHEY and CDR2 is SVGAGI. The CDR3 is CASSYYRGGEQYF. The CDR3 DNA reads as TGTGCCAGCAGTTATTACAGGGGGGGCGAGCAGTACTTC.

V is TRBV5-6 and J is TRBJ2-1; 10 positions agree with TRBD2. The V gene end was trimmed by 0 bases and the J gene end by 4 bases; junction bases not matched to a gene: 10. Germline assignment: CDR1 SGHDT and CDR2 YYEEEE. The CDR3 contains 18 residues. The CDR3, as DNA: TGTGCCAGCAGCTTGGGGGGCTGGACTAGCGGCCCGTACAATGAGCAGTTCTTC. This sequence encodes CASSLGGWTSGPYNEQFF.

This clone was counted a single time. This chain connects TRBV5-1 to TRBJ2-1; 14 bases match TRBD2. With V trimmed by 3 bases and J by 7 bases, 9 bases remained unmatched. This CDR3 contains 17 residues. Looked up from germline, CDR1 is SGHRS and CDR2 is YFSETQ. DNA for the CDR3: TGCGCCAGCAGCTCGGGGCCCGGGACTAGCGGGGGTAATGAGCAGTTCTTC. Its protein is CASSSGPGTSGGNEQFF.

The chain recombines TRBV6-6 with TRBJ1-4, with D tentatively TRBD1 (5 bases). The germline V gene encodes CDR1 MNHNY and CDR2 SVGAGI (reference sequence). CDR3 length equals 14 residues. The ends were cut back, 6 bases at V and 8 bases at J, with 16 bases in the middle. CDR3 residues: CASRRGGDPEKLFF. In DNA form, the CDR3 reads TGTGCCAGCAGACGCGGGGGAGATCCCGAAAAACTGTTTTTT.

V usage is TRBV11-2 and J usage is TRBJ2-7; possible D gene TRBD2, 6 bases. Per the germline V gene, CDR1 is SGHAT and CDR2 is FQNNGV. CDR3 length: 16 amino acids. V was clipped by 5 bases and J by 2 bases, with 19 bases between them. CDR3 DNA sequence: TGTGCCAGCAGCCGCGGGACGGATTATTTGCCCTACGAGCAGTACTTC. Its protein is CASSRGTDYLPYEQYF.

The V gene is TRBV10-3, the J gene TRBJ1-1, with D possibly being TRBD1 (6 bases). CDR3 size: 14 residues. Germline CDR1 ENHRY, CDR2 SYGVKD. Trimming shortened V by 10 bases and J by 3 bases, and 18 bases separated the two germline ends. The CDR3 loop is CATRTVGSDTEAFF. In nucleotides, the CDR3 is TGTGCCACCCGGACAGTTGGATCGGACACTGAAGCTTTCTTT.

The chain has TRBV4-3 and TRBJ2-1; D remains ambiguous. This CDR3 is 13 amino acids long. CDR1 is LGHNA and CDR2 is YSLEER in the germline V gene. Trimming pared 1 base from V and 9 bases from J, leaving 10 bases between. The CDR3 nucleotides are TGCGCCAGCAGCCAAGCCCTTCTAGGTGAGCAGTTCTTC. Residues: CASSQALLGEQFF.